The 20 T cell receptor beta chains presented below share a single source sample, sequenced in a study of blood T cell repertoires in COVID-19. Sequencing used immunoSEQ multiplex PCR; TCRdb keeps in-frame clones, though not all of them. This sample has around 250,000 clones, with roughly nine tenths found just once. Sequencing was performed on peripheral blood. The receptors originated from a man between 35 and 55 years old with active or convalescent COVID-19.

This chain links TRBV24-1 with TRBJ2-7; TRBD1 matches 11 bases. This CDR3 is built from 15 residues. The germline V gene has CDR1 KGHDR and CDR2 SFDVKD. V shed 3 bases, J shed 3 bases, and the junction held 3 bases outside the gene matches. The CDR3 protein is CATSDPGQGGYEQYF. CDR3 DNA sequence: TGTGCCACCAGTGATCCGGGACAGGGGGGCTACGAGCAGTACTTC.

This clone was found once. The J gene is TRBJ2-3, the V gene TRBV29-1; weak D call: TRBD2 (6 bases). V dropped 5 bases and J dropped 3 bases, with 15 bases sitting between them. The germline V gene has CDR1 SQVTM and CDR2 ANQGSEA. The CDR3 contains 14 residues. This chain's CDR3 is CSVLAEPLTDTQYF. The CDR3 nucleotides are TGCAGCGTTTTAGCGGAACCCTTGACAGATACGCAGTATTTT.

The chain recombines TRBV27 with TRBJ1-2; D gene unclear. CDR3 length: 13 amino acids. Per germline, CDR1 MNHEY and CDR2 SMNVEV (reference sequence). Trimming cost V 3 bases and J 4 bases, with 9 bases left between them. CDR3: CASSFGVGYGYTF. The CDR3 region has the DNA TGTGCCAGCAGTTTCGGGGTAGGCTATGGCTACACCTTC.

The chain employs TRBV5-4 and TRBJ1-1; 7 nucleotides match TRBD1. V gave up 4 bases and J gave up 2 bases; unmatched junction bases: 5. The CDR3 contains 14 residues. Germline-derived CDR1 and CDR2 are SGHNT and YYREEE (reference sequence). The CDR3 nucleotides read TGTGCCAGCAGCCCGACAGGGCCCAACACTGAAGCTTTCTTT. Translation gives CASSPTGPNTEAFF.

This chain links TRBV5-1 with TRBJ1-1; the D gene is possibly TRBD1 (5 bases). Trimming left V 0 bases short and J 4 bases short, with 16 bases between. This CDR3 comprises 16 residues. Germline CDR1 SGHRS, CDR2 YFSETQ. The CDR3 reads CASSLARVAGGTEAFF. Written as DNA, the CDR3 is TGCGCCAGCAGCTTGGCCCGGGTAGCGGGGGGCACTGAAGCTTTCTTT.

This clone has just a few counts. CDR3 sequence: CATSDHKRTGGEKLFF. The CDR3 bases are TGTGCCACCAGTGACCATAAACGGACAGGGGGTGAAAAACTGTTTTTT. The genes are TRBV24-1 and TRBJ1-4; 10 positions match TRBD1. The CDR3 totals 16 residues. Germline V gene lookup returns CDR1 KGHDR and CDR2 SFDVKD. Trimming cost V 4 bases and J 7 bases; bases outside gene matches: 8.

V usage is TRBV10-2 and J usage is TRBJ2-1; 7 nucleotides line up with TRBD2. Germline V lookup: CDR1 WSHSY, CDR2 SAAADI. The trim removed 6 bases at V and 7 bases at J, leaving 9 bases unmatched. This CDR3 spans 14 amino acids. Written as DNA, the CDR3 is TGCGCCAGCAGAACCGCCGGGACTAAAAATGAGCAGTTCTTC. It is translated as CASRTAGTKNEQFF.

This chain uses TRBV7-9 with TRBJ1-5; D gene unclear. The CDR3 has 13 residues. Deletions cut 5 bases from V and 5 bases from J, with 10 bases between. Germline lookup yields CDR1 SEHNR and CDR2 FQNEAQ (reference sequence). The CDR3 DNA follows: TGTGCCAGCAGCCAAGGGAGCCATCAGCCCCAGCATTTT. It encodes CASSQGSHQPQHF.

This clone was recorded a few times. The genes are TRBV4-2 and TRBJ2-3, with TRBD2 identical over 7 bases. The CDR3 extends over 16 amino acids. Losses at the gene ends were 3 bases for V and 2 bases for J; bases not matched to a gene: 8. CDR1 and CDR2 from the germline V gene are LGHNA and YNFKEQ. In nucleotides, the CDR3 is TGTGCCAGCAGCCAGGACTCTAGCGGATTCACAGATACGCAGTATTTT. Amino acids: CASSQDSSGFTDTQYF.

The CDR3 nucleotides read TGCGCCAGCAAACCCCCCGGGCGGGAGGGAAACAATGAGCAGTTCTTC. It encodes CASKPPGREGNNEQFF. The V call is TRBV5-1, the J call TRBJ2-1; 9 nucleotides agree with TRBD2. V was pared by 6 bases and J by 5 bases, with 12 bases of the junction left unmatched. Germline loops: CDR1 SGHRS, CDR2 YFSETQ. This CDR3 has 16 residues.

This chain uses TRBV20-1 with TRBJ2-3, with D perhaps TRBD1 (5 bases). The CDR3 has 14 amino acids. Trimming pared 3 bases from V and 2 bases from J, leaving 12 bases between. In germline, CDR1 is DFQATT, CDR2 SNEGSKA (reference sequence). The CDR3 nucleotides are TGCAGTGCTAGTAGCAGGGTTGACACAGATACGCAGTATTTT. This encodes CSASSRVDTDTQYF.

This chain uses TRBV15 with TRBJ1-5; D unclear. The CDR3 length is 16 residues. V shed 6 bases and J shed 4 bases, with 19 bases lying between them. CDR1 and CDR2 (germline): LNHNV, YYDKDF (reference sequence). CDR3 amino acids: CATSYTGLVHNQPQHF. The CDR3 region has the DNA TGTGCCACCAGTTACACCGGACTGGTCCATAATCAGCCCCAGCATTTT.

This clone came up once. The chain carries TRBV6-5 and TRBJ1-2, with TRBD1 matching over 8 bases. The CDR3 totals 12 residues. Germline lookup yields CDR1 MNHEY and CDR2 SVGAGI. V was pared by 11 bases and J by 5 bases, with 7 bases of the junction left unmatched. In nucleotides, the CDR3 is TGTGCCGGAGGGACAGGAGTATATGGCTACACCTTC. It yields the protein CAGGTGVYGYTF.

V gene TRBV27 combines with J gene TRBJ2-7; 9 bases match TRBD2. Germline V gives CDR1 MNHEY, CDR2 SMNVEV (reference sequence). V shed 2 bases and J 3 bases; nucleotides not matched to a gene: 5. CDR3 size: 15 residues. The CDR3 sequence: CASSLGVAGDYEQYF. CDR3 sequence (DNA): TGTGCCAGCAGTTTAGGGGTAGCGGGAGACTACGAGCAGTACTTC.

On this clone itself: The sample holds other DNA sequences that translate to the same CDR3. The J gene is TRBJ2-7, the V gene TRBV6-5; 9 bases are shared with TRBD1. The V gene's germline CDR1 is MNHEY and CDR2 SVGAGI. V was clipped by 0 bases and J by 4 bases; unmatched bases: 4. This CDR3 contains 15 residues. The chain's CDR3 is CASSYSGTGLYEQYF. CDR3 nucleotide sequence: TGTGCCAGCAGTTACTCCGGGACAGGGCTTTACGAGCAGTACTTC.

The chain uses TRBV6-6 and TRBJ1-4; 12 bases are a match to TRBD1. V lost 6 bases, J lost 8 bases, and 4 bases stayed unmatched. There are 14 residues in the CDR3. Germline V gene data show CDR1 as MNHNY and CDR2 as SVGAGI (reference sequence). CDR3 in amino acids: CASRGTGGGEKLFF. Here the CDR3 DNA reads TGTGCCAGCAGGGGGACAGGGGGCGGGGAAAAACTGTTTTTT.

This sequence joins TRBV19 and TRBJ1-2; D not resolved. CDR3 length: 13 residues. The germline CDR1 and CDR2 sequences are LNHDA and SQIVND (reference sequence). The germline V and J ends were trimmed by 3 bases and 2 bases, with 7 bases remaining between them. The CDR3 loop is CASSMWQNYGYTF. DNA for the CDR3: TGTGCCAGTAGTATGTGGCAGAACTATGGCTACACCTTC.

This rearrangement joins TRBV6-5 to TRBJ2-1; 12 positions match TRBD2. CDR1 and CDR2 from the germline V gene are MNHEY and SVGAGI. This CDR3 has 15 residues. J was trimmed by 7 bases and V by 5 bases; bases with no gene match: 6. CDR3 in DNA: TGTGCCAGCAGTCCGACTAGCGGGGGAATAAATGAGCAGTTCTTC. Protein sequence: CASSPTSGGINEQFF.

The chain joins TRBV7-6 to TRBJ1-1, with 7 bases fitting TRBD1. Germline trimming cut 4 bases from V and 3 bases from J; bases unmatched to any gene: 17. Germline-derived CDR1 and CDR2 are SGHVS and FNYEAQ. The CDR3 is made up of 18 amino acids. The CDR3 nucleotides are TGTGCCAGCAGCTCACACCTTTATTGGGACAGCCAGGACACTGAAGCTTTCTTT. Translated, it gives CASSSHLYWDSQDTEAFF. Full variable domain (rest looked up from reference TRBV7-6 and TRBJ1-1): GAGVSQSPRYKVTKRGQDVALRCDPISGHVSLYWYRQALGQGPEFLTYFNYEAQQDKSGLPNDRFSAERPEGSISTLTIQRTEQRDSAMYRCASSSHLYWDSQDTEAFFGQGTRLTVV.

This chain uses TRBV5-1 with TRBJ2-1, with 8 positions matching TRBD1. This CDR3 is 15 amino acids long. V shed 1 base and J 5 bases; nucleotides not matched to a gene: 5. Germline CDR1 reads SGHRS; CDR2 reads YFSETQ. The CDR3 sequence is CASSLTGGNHNEQFF. In DNA, the CDR3 is TGCGCCAGCAGCTTGACAGGGGGAAACCACAATGAGCAGTTCTTC.